Shown below are 5 T cell receptor beta chains from a single sample sequenced in a study of PD-1 blockade in classical Hodgkin lymphoma (TCRdb year 2020). The protocol used for the library was the immunoSEQ multiplex PCR assay. In TCRdb, the immuneACCESS table is reduced to in-frame sequences with V and J assigned. These tables do not hold every clone; where another copy was compared, an unresolved V gene accounts for under half, and the others remain unexplained. This sample has some 110,000 clones in its table, and roughly 89% of those were observed once. Jointly, the top ten make up around 20% of the sample. The time point label here, explained by the study, means: cycle 4 day 1 (C4D1), after around six weeks of nivolumab. Relapse after autologous stem cell transplantation had occurred in all trial patients, and cohorts A, B and C were distinguished by prior brentuximab vedotin exposure. The starting material was peripheral blood mononuclear cells (PBMCs), obtained before the fourth cycle of nivolumab. The receptors come from a human donor with classical Hodgkin lymphoma.

The genes are TRBV21-1 and TRBJ1-2. TRBV21-1 is a recognized pseudogene. The CDR3 extends over 14 amino acids. The CDR3 protein is CASPREGANYGYTF. The CDR3 DNA reads as TGTGCCAGCCCCCGGGAGGGAGCTAACTATGGCTACACCTTC.

The chain employs TRBV13 and TRBJ2-4, with TRBD2 matching 7 bases. Germline V gene data show CDR1 as PRHDT and CDR2 as FYEKMQ (reference sequence). Trimming at V came to 5 bases and at J to 6 bases, leaving 7 bases not matched to a gene. The CDR3 spans 14 residues. The CDR3, as DNA: TGTGCCAGCAGCCAATCCCTAGCGGTAAACATTCAGTACTTC. Its protein product is CASSQSLAVNIQYF.

Concerning this clone itself: Other DNA sequences in this sample translate to the same CDR3. CDR3 DNA: TGTGCCAGCAGTTTGACTAGCGGTTACGAGCAGTACTTC. Encoded protein: CASSLTSGYEQYF. The chain uses TRBV27 and TRBJ2-7; 9 nucleotides match TRBD2. Trimming took 3 bases from V and 4 from J; bases not matched to a gene: 1. CDR1 is MNHEY and CDR2 is SMNVEV in the germline V gene (reference sequence). The CDR3 is 13 residues long.

The chain is built from TRBV11-2 and TRBJ1-4; D remains ambiguous. The germline V gene has CDR1 SGHAT and CDR2 FQNNGV. The CDR3 spans 15 residues. Trimming removed 5 bases at V and 7 bases at J, with 17 bases between. DNA of the CDR3: TGTGCCAGCAGCCCCCCAAGCGCGGGGTCTGAAAAACTGTTTTTT. It codes for CASSPPSAGSEKLFF.

The V and J genes are TRBV2 and TRBJ2-2; 7 bases are shared with TRBD1. This CDR3 contains 16 residues. CDR1 is SNHLY and CDR2 is FYNNEI in the germline V gene. After removal of 0 bases from V and 6 bases from J, the junction contained 7 bases not matched to a gene. The CDR3: CASSEAPWTGPGELFF. CDR3 sequence (DNA): TGTGCCAGCAGTGAAGCGCCATGGACAGGTCCCGGGGAGCTGTTTTTT.